Presented here are 31 T cell receptor beta chains from one specimen sequenced in a study of CD8 T cells in Susac syndrome. Random hexamers were used to reverse transcribe an amount of roughly 0.5 to 1 ug RNA. Using its own MiXCR run on the immunoSEQ multiplex PCR reads, TCRdb lists one record per CDR3 protein. The sample has 250,000 to 300,000 distinct CDR3 sequences; around 89% are singletons. The sample taken for sequencing was CD8+ T cells from PBMCs. The origin of the receptors is a human donor with multiple sclerosis.

The V call is TRBV20-1, the J call TRBJ1-1; the D gene is possibly TRBD1 (6 bases). Trimming stripped 5 bases from V and 8 bases from J, with 15 bases between. This CDR3 region has 12 residues. From germline, CDR1 is DFQATT and CDR2 SNEGSKA (reference sequence). Here the CDR3 reads CSAGRGGGEAFF. DNA of the CDR3: TGCAGTGCTGGAAGAGGGGGGGGAGAAGCTTTCTTT.

V and J are TRBV20-1 and TRBJ2-7, with TRBD1 as a possible D gene (5 bases). V lost 3 bases and J 4 bases, leaving 16 bases between the germline ends. The germline V gene has CDR1 DFQATT and CDR2 SNEGSKA (reference sequence). This CDR3 region has 14 residues. The CDR3 DNA reads TGCAGTGCTAGTATTCAGGGAAAAAGGTACGAGCAGTACTTC. As protein: CSASIQGKRYEQYF.

This clonotype appeared a few times. The genes are TRBV6-1 and TRBJ2-3, with 11 bases that match TRBD1. V dropped 6 bases and J dropped 4; count of bases not matched to a gene: 6. Germline V CDR1 and CDR2: MNHNS, SASEGT. The CDR3 spans 15 residues. This CDR3 reads CASSEDRGHADTQYF. In nucleotides, the CDR3 is TGTGCCAGCAGCGAGGACAGGGGGCACGCAGATACGCAGTATTTT.

CDR3 DNA sequence: TGCAGCGTATCCGGGACTCCTACATCCTACAATGAGCAGTTCTTC. It is translated as CSVSGTPTSYNEQFF. This chain connects TRBV29-1 to TRBJ2-1; possible D gene TRBD2, 6 bases. The germline gives CDR1 SQVTM, CDR2 ANQGSEA. The CDR3 runs 15 residues. Trimming left V 6 bases short and J 1 base short, with 16 bases between.

The V and J genes are TRBV4-2 and TRBJ2-7; D is unresolved. The ends were cut back, 1 base at V and 0 bases at J, with 13 bases in the middle. CDR1 is LGHNA and CDR2 is YNFKEQ in the germline V gene. The CDR3 consists of 16 residues. The CDR3 reads CASSQVLGQHSYEQYF. The DNA for the CDR3 is TGTGCCAGCAGCCAAGTTTTGGGCCAACACTCCTACGAGCAGTACTTC.

CDR3 nucleotide sequence: TGTGCCAGCAGTACCCCGGCGGGCCAGAGGGACTCTCACAATCAGCCCCAGCATTTT. Its protein product is CASSTPAGQRDSHNQPQHF. The chain carries TRBV21-1 and TRBJ1-5; the DNA was not used to check the table's D call, TRBD1. TRBV21-1 is reported as a pseudogene. The CDR3 has 19 residues.

The V call is TRBV27, the J call TRBJ2-7; 8 positions agree with TRBD2. V dropped 2 bases and J dropped 5; count of bases not matched to a gene: 8. Germline CDR1 and CDR2: MNHEY and SMNVEV (reference sequence). CDR3 length: 15 amino acids. CDR3 bases: TGTGCCAGCAGTTTAGCGGGAGGTCTGACTAACGAGCAGTACTTC. Its translation is CASSLAGGLTNEQYF.

V and J are TRBV6-5 and TRBJ2-1; 7 nucleotides agree with TRBD2. Losses at the gene ends were 2 bases for V and 2 bases for J; bases not matched to a gene: 6. CDR1 MNHEY and CDR2 SVGAGI come from the germline V gene. The CDR3 contains 16 residues. The CDR3 DNA is TGTGCCAGCAGTTACCTTGCGGGAGAAGCCTACAATGAGCAGTTCTTC. Its protein is CASSYLAGEAYNEQFF.

The chain is built from TRBV19 and TRBJ2-7; D might be TRBD1 or TRBD2, each matching 5 bases. Germline CDR1 and CDR2: LNHDA and SQIVND (reference sequence). The CDR3 loop spans 16 amino acids. The V end lost 3 bases, the J end lost 0 bases, and 15 bases lay between the germline ends. As DNA, the CDR3 is TGTGCCAGTAGTATGGTACCGGGGACCCCCTCCTACGAGCAGTACTTC. This gives the protein CASSMVPGTPSYEQYF.

J is TRBJ2-1 and V is TRBV6-2 or TRBV6-3; D is ambiguous. Trimming cost V 4 bases and J 2 bases, with 6 bases left between them. Per the germline V gene, CDR1 is MNHEY and CDR2 is SVGEGT. The CDR3 has 13 amino acids. The CDR3 sequence: CASSSTTYNEQFF. CDR3 nucleotides: TGTGCCAGCAGTTCCACTACCTACAATGAGCAGTTCTTC.

The chain is built from TRBV15 and TRBJ2-7, with D perhaps matching TRBD1 (5 bases). V was cut by 4 bases and J by 0 bases, with 7 bases left in between. This CDR3 region has 13 residues. Germline V lookup: CDR1 LNHNV, CDR2 YYDKDF (reference sequence). The CDR3 spells CATSIDSSYEQYF. As DNA, the CDR3 is TGTGCCACCAGCATCGACAGCTCCTACGAGCAGTACTTC.

This chain joins TRBV7-9 and TRBJ2-2; 12 bases agree with TRBD2. Germline V lookup: CDR1 SEHNR, CDR2 FQNEAQ (reference sequence). The CDR3 has 16 amino acids. V trimming: 5 bases; J trimming: 2 bases; junction bases outside the gene matches: 3. CDR3 region: CASSKTSGGNTGELFF. The DNA of the CDR3 is TGTGCCAGCAGCAAGACTAGCGGGGGTAACACCGGGGAGCTGTTTTTT.

The chain joins TRBV27 to TRBJ1-1, with D uncertain. The CDR3 is made up of 15 amino acids. V was trimmed by 0 bases and J by 3 bases, leaving 11 bases between them. In germline, CDR1 is MNHEY, CDR2 SMNVEV (reference sequence). The CDR3 here is CASSLSSGGHTEAFF. The CDR3 DNA reads as TGTGCCAGCAGTTTATCATCGGGAGGACACACTGAAGCTTTCTTT.

This chain joins TRBV4-2 and TRBJ2-7; D perhaps matches TRBD2 (5 bases). Germline V gives CDR1 LGHNA, CDR2 YNFKEQ. Deletions cut 0 bases from V and 5 bases from J, with 8 bases between. The CDR3 loop spans 13 amino acids. The CDR3 DNA reads as TGTGCCAGCAGCCAAGACGGTAGCGACGAGCAGTACTTC. This gives the protein CASSQDGSDEQYF.

The chain joins TRBV19 to TRBJ1-2, with TRBD1 as a possible D gene (5 bases). Germline CDR1 is LNHDA and CDR2 is SQIVND (reference sequence). The CDR3 loop spans 15 amino acids. Trimming removed 2 bases at V and 2 bases at J, with 12 bases between. CDR3: CASSIWEGRNYGYTF. DNA for the CDR3: TGTGCCAGTAGTATATGGGAGGGACGCAACTATGGCTACACCTTC.

The V call is TRBV27, the J call TRBJ2-7, with D perhaps matching TRBD1 (6 bases). This CDR3 spans 17 amino acids. The germline V gene encodes CDR1 MNHEY and CDR2 SMNVEV (reference sequence). V lost 3 bases, J lost 4 bases, and 22 bases lay in between. Here the CDR3 reads CASSFSDRRTAFYEQYF. The CDR3 region has the DNA TGTGCCAGCAGTTTTTCTGACCGTAGGACAGCCTTTTACGAGCAGTACTTC.

The chain employs TRBV27 and TRBJ2-3; 13 bases match TRBD2. The V and J ends lost 7 bases and 5 bases, in that order; junction bases with no gene match: 3. CDR3 size: 14 residues. From germline, CDR1 is MNHEY and CDR2 SMNVEV (reference sequence). The CDR3 DNA reads TGTGCCAGCACTGGACTAGCGGGGGAAGATACGCAGTATTTT. Translated, it gives CASTGLAGEDTQYF.

The chain is built from TRBV6-6 and TRBJ1-1; D not certain. V was pared by 5 bases and J by 1 base, with 8 bases between. Germline V gene data show CDR1 as MNHNY and CDR2 as SVGAGI (reference sequence). The CDR3 runs to 13 residues. CDR3 region: CASSHDGNTEAFF. The CDR3 region has the DNA TGTGCCAGCAGTCACGACGGGAACACTGAAGCTTTCTTT.

This chain joins TRBV12-3 or TRBV12-4 and TRBJ2-3, with a weak D call TRBD1 (5 bases). The CDR3 contains 18 residues. The V and J ends lost 1 base and 2 bases respectively, with 19 bases between them. CDR3: CASSLGSRATTYTDTQYF. CDR3 nucleotide sequence: TGTGCCAGCAGTTTAGGAAGCAGGGCCACCACCTACACAGATACGCAGTATTTT.

V usage is TRBV23-1 and J usage is TRBJ1-5; D not certain. TRBV23-1 is assigned to the ORF class and has an uncertain function. The CDR3 is 14 residues long. With 0 bases removed from V and 4 bases from J, the gap between germline ends came to 7 bases. CDR3 sequence (DNA): TGCGCCAGCAGTCAATCGGTACCGAATCAGCCCCAGCATTTT. Its protein is CASSQSVPNQPQHF.

This sequence joins TRBV15 and TRBJ2-5; 9 positions agree with TRBD2. The germline gives CDR1 LNHNV, CDR2 YYDKDF (reference sequence). This CDR3 region has 14 residues. Trimming removed 7 bases from V and 1 base from J; junction bases left unmatched: 4. Here the CDR3 DNA reads TGTGCCACCACCTCAGCGGGAGGCCAAGAGACCCAGTACTTC. It yields the protein CATTSAGGQETQYF.

V is TRBV27 and J is TRBJ2-7; D assignment may be TRBD1 or TRBD2 (6 bases each). Trimming pared 3 bases from V and 2 bases from J, leaving 14 bases between. CDR3 length equals 15 residues. Germline values: CDR1 MNHEY, CDR2 SMNVEV (reference sequence). The DNA for the CDR3 is TGTGCCAGCAGTTTGAACGGGGGCGCAGCCTACGAGCAGTACTTC. Translating gives CASSLNGGAAYEQYF.

This chain uses TRBV4-3 with TRBJ2-1, with 11 bases lining up with TRBD2. Germline V gene data show CDR1 as LGHNA and CDR2 as YSLEER. The trim removed 0 bases at V and 0 bases at J, leaving 4 bases unmatched. The CDR3 is 18 residues long. The CDR3 DNA reads as TGCGCCAGCAGCCAAGATCCCGGACTAGCGGGCTCCTACAATGAGCAGTTCTTC. Residues: CASSQDPGLAGSYNEQFF.

The chain joins TRBV19 to TRBJ2-3, with D perhaps TRBD1 (6 bases). Trimming left V 7 bases short and J 0 bases short, with 20 bases between. CDR3 length: 17 amino acids. From germline, CDR1 is LNHDA and CDR2 SQIVND (reference sequence). The CDR3 nucleotides read TGTGCCAGTACCCCTCTCCCAGGGGCACCTAGCACAGATACGCAGTATTTT. This translates into CASTPLPGAPSTDTQYF.

V usage is TRBV5-8 and J usage is TRBJ2-1; possible D gene TRBD1, 6 bases. The CDR3 extends over 18 amino acids. The germline V and J ends were trimmed by 3 bases and 1 base, with 20 bases remaining between them. Germline V gene lookup returns CDR1 SGHTS and CDR2 YDEGEE. The CDR3 region is CASSYILSGTLSYNEQFF. CDR3 DNA: TGTGCCAGCAGCTATATTCTCTCCGGGACACTTTCCTACAATGAGCAGTTCTTC. The full variable domain, its missing parts supplied by reference TRBV5-8 and TRBJ2-1, is EAGVTQSPTHLIKTRGQQATLRCSPISGHTSVYWYQQALGLGLQFLLWYDEGEERNRGNFPPRFSGRQFPNYSSELNVNALELEDSALYLCASSYILSGTLSYNEQFFGPGTRLTVL.

This clonotype was seen a single time. The V and J genes are TRBV15 and TRBJ1-2; maybe TRBD1 (5 bases). Germline V lookup: CDR1 LNHNV, CDR2 YYDKDF (reference sequence). The V gene lost 0 bases and the J gene lost 3 bases, with 8 bases spanning the gap. CDR3 size: 14 residues. DNA for the CDR3: TGTGCCACCAGCAGAGATCTGGGGGACTATGGCTACACCTTC. Residues: CATSRDLGDYGYTF.

The chain couples TRBV28 to TRBJ1-4; 8 positions agree with TRBD1. V shed 5 bases and J 6 bases; nucleotides not matched to a gene: 8. The CDR3 is 15 residues long. Germline CDR1 is MDHEN and CDR2 is SYDVKM. The CDR3 spells CASSRQGSIDEKLFF. The CDR3 coding sequence is TGTGCCAGCAGTCGACAGGGGAGTATTGATGAAAAACTGTTTTTT. Filled out from reference TRBV28 and TRBJ1-4, the complete variable domain reads DVKVTQSSRYLVKRTGEKVFLECVQDMDHENMFWYRQDPGLGLRLIYFSYDVKMKEKGDIPEGYSVSREKKERFSLILESASTNQTSMYLCASSRQGSIDEKLFFGSGTQLSVL.

The gene calls are TRBV20-1 and TRBJ2-1; 8 positions match TRBD2. The germline gives CDR1 DFQATT, CDR2 SNEGSKA (reference sequence). V was clipped by 6 bases and J by 9 bases; unmatched bases: 13. The CDR3 has 14 amino acids. The CDR3 loop is CSAYSGTGRGEQFF. CDR3 nucleotides: TGCAGTGCATATAGCGGGACGGGCCGGGGTGAGCAGTTCTTC.

This clonotype was observed a few times. The chain employs TRBV18 and TRBJ2-5; unclear D gene. Germline values: CDR1 KGHSH, CDR2 LQKENI. The CDR3 runs 12 residues. V was trimmed by 5 bases and J by 5 bases, leaving 9 bases between them. The CDR3 loop reads CASSGVQETQYF. DNA of the CDR3: TGTGCCAGCTCAGGTGTACAGGAGACCCAGTACTTC.

This chain joins TRBV5-1 and TRBJ2-7; the match to TRBD1 covers 8 bases. Germline CDR1 reads SGHRS; CDR2 reads YFSETQ. The CDR3 is 14 residues long. Unmatched junction bases numbered 3, after V lost 2 bases and J lost 2 bases. CDR3 nucleotide sequence: TGCGCCAGCAGCTTCGGGACAGGAGCCTACGAGCAGTACTTC. Protein product: CASSFGTGAYEQYF. Full variable domain (remainder filled in from reference TRBV5-1 and TRBJ2-7): KAGVTQTPRYLIKTRGQQVTLSCSPISGHRSVSWYQQTPGQGLQFLFEYFSETQRNKGNFPGRFSGRQFSNSRSEMNVSTLELGDSALYLCASSFGTGAYEQYFGPGTRLTVT.

The rearrangement links TRBV7-8 to TRBJ2-7, with 11 nucleotides matching TRBD2. There are 19 residues in the CDR3. The V segment lost 5 bases and the J segment 2 bases; nucleotides outside the gene matches: 17. Germline V gene sequence: CDR1 SGHVS, CDR2 FQNEAQ. Here the CDR3 reads CASSLRLGASGRLTYEQYF. Written as DNA, the CDR3 is TGTGCCAGCAGCCTACGGTTAGGAGCTAGCGGGAGGTTAACCTACGAGCAGTACTTC.